This T cell receptor (beta chain) emerged from a study of CD8 T cells in Susac syndrome. Random-hexamer reverse transcription was applied to roughly 0.45 to 1 ug RNA. Multiplex immunoSEQ PCR targeted 54 Vbeta and 13 Jbeta TCR beta segments. TCRdb ran MiXCR on the immunoSEQ multiplex PCR reads and lists one entry per CDR3 protein. This sample has almost 450,000 distinct CDR3 sequences, with 75% to 90% found just once. This CDR3 comprises 15 residues. Germline V CDR1 and CDR2: PRHDT, FYEKMQ (reference sequence). V shed 5 bases and J 3 bases; nucleotides not matched to a gene: 8. Notes on the study in general: It was acknowledged in the study that the number of individuals who were included in its TCR sequencing and HLA analysis was relatively small.

In the case of this clonotype: Its matching antigen is unknown.

High-throughput TCR beta sequencing covered peripheral CD8+ and CD4+ T cells. The CD8+ and CD4+ T cells were isolated magnetically using a negative isolation approach, whereas the TEMRA cells were enriched by FACS. The source is a human donor with multiple sclerosis. The material sequenced was CD8+ T cells from PBMCs. The rearrangement uses TRBV13 and TRBJ2-7; 9 bases fit TRBD2. CDR3 nucleotide sequence: TGTGCCAGCAGCCATCTAGCGGGGCCCATCTACGAGCAGTACTTC. This gives the protein CASSHLAGPIYEQYF.